This is a list of T cell receptor beta chains from one sample in a study of shared clonotypes between healthy human individuals. Produced via immunoSEQ multiplex PCR; TCRdb's table is partial and in-frame only. Of roughly 2.5 million clones in the sample, roughly 92% are singletons; the top ten hold around 0.14%. The sample taken for sequencing was naive CD4+ T cells sorted from blood. The receptors derive from a man aged 18 to 30 in good health. Each CDR3 is given with its conserved first and last residue. D genes are given only for firm matches. Clone size is stated in some rows and not others, as once, few, many or a class when expanded.

>TRBV12-5|.|.|TRBJ1-1
CASARSINTEAFF
TGTGCTAGTGCCAGAAGCATTAACACTGAAGCTTTCTTT
>TRBV18|.|.|TRBJ2-7
CASSPDRGAPYEQYF
TGTGCCAGCTCACCGGATAGGGGTGCCCCCTACGAGCAGTACTTC
>TRBV7-9|.|.|TRBJ2-3
CASSLGQALTDTQYF
TGTGCCAGCAGCTTAGGGCAGGCCCTCACAGATACGCAGTATTTT
>TRBV5-4|.|.|TRBJ2-3
CASSLEARRTDTQYF
TGTGCCAGCAGCTTGGAAGCAAGGAGGACAGATACGCAGTATTTT
>TRBV19|.|TRBD1|TRBJ1-1
CASIQQGAGGTEAFF
TGTGCCAGTATTCAACAGGGGGCCGGTGGCACTGAAGCTTTCTTT
>TRBV21-1|once|.|TRBJ1-2
CASSKGHPFSYGYTF
TGTGCCAGCAGCAAAGGACACCCTTTTAGCTATGGCTACACCTTC
>TRBV4-1|.|.|TRBJ2-1
CASSQEANGYNEQFF
TGCGCCAGCAGTCAAGAAGCTAATGGGTACAATGAGCAGTTCTTC
>TRBV5-1|.|.|TRBJ2-3
CASSLSSGTTDTQYF
TGCGCCAGCAGCTTGAGCTCAGGGACCACAGATACGCAGTATTTT
>TRBV5-1|.|.|TRBJ2-3
CASSLSSASTDTQYF
TGCGCCAGCAGCTTGTCGTCAGCCTCCACAGATACGCAGTATTTT
>TRBV29-1|.|.|TRBJ2-1
CSVPMGRVTYNEQFF
TGCAGCGTTCCTATGGGAAGGGTTACCTACAATGAGCAGTTCTTC
>TRBV7-2|.|TRBD2|TRBJ2-7
CASSLGGSLYEQYF
TGTGCCAGCAGCTTAGGCGGGAGTTTATACGAGCAGTACTTC
>TRBV19|once|.|TRBJ1-2
CASSRDFGYTF
TGTGCCAGTAGTAGGGACTTTGGCTACACCTTC
>TRBV7-3|.|.|TRBJ1-5
CASSPALSGGTRLVYQPQHF
TGTGCCAGCAGCCCAGCCCTCTCCGGAGGGACCCGGCTAGTATATCAGCCCCAGCATTTT
>TRBV7-9|.|TRBD1|TRBJ2-1
CASSRDRASYNEQFF
TGTGCCAGCAGTCGGGACAGGGCGTCCTACAATGAGCAGTTCTTC
>TRBV5-4|.|.|TRBJ1-6
CASSSNGLYNSPLHF
TGTGCCAGCAGCTCGAACGGTCTTTATAATTCACCCCTCCACTTT
>TRBV2|.|.|TRBJ2-3
CASARVDTQYF
TGTGCCAGCGCTAGAGTGGATACGCAGTATTTT